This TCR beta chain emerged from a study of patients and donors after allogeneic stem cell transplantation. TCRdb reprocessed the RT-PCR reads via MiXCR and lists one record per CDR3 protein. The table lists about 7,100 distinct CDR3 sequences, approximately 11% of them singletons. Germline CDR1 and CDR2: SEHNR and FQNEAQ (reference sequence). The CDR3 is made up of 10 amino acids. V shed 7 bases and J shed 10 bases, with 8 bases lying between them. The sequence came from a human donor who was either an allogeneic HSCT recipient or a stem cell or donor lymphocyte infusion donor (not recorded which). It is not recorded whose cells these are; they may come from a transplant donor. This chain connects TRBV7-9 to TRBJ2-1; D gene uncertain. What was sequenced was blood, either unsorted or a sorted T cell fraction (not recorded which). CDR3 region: CASTSGEQFF. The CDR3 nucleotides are TGTGCCAGCACCTCCGGAGAGCAGTTCTTC. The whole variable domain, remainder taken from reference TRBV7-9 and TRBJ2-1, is DTGVSQNPRHKITKRGQNVTFRCDPISEHNRLYWYRQTLGQGPEFLTYFQNEAQLEKSRLLSDRFSAERPKGSFSTLEIQRTEQGDSAMYLCASTSGEQFFGPGTRLTVL.